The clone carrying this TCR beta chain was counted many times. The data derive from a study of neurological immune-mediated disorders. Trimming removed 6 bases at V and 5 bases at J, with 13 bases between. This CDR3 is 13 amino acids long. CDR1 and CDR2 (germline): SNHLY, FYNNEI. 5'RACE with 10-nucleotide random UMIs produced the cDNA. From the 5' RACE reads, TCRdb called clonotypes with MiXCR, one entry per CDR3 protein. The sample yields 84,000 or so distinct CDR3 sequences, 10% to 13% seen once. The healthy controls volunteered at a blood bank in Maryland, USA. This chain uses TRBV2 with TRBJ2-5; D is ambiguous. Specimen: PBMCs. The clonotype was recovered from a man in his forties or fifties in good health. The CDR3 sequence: CASRGLPRETQYF. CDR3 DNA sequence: TGTGCCAGCAGGGGCTTGCCCAGGGAGACCCAGTACTTC.